This TCR beta chain appears in the sequencing data of a study of T cell responses to AZD1222 COVID-19 vaccine. Sequencing used immunoSEQ multiplex PCR; TCRdb keeps in-frame clones, though not all of them. The sample includes 75,000 to 95,000 clones, about nine tenths of them seen just once. The junction had 8 bases not matched to a gene; V was cut back by 3 bases and J by 8 bases. The CDR3 runs to 14 residues. In germline, CDR1 is SGDLS, CDR2 YYNGEE. V gene TRBV9 combines with J gene TRBJ2-4, with 7 bases lining up with TRBD2. The receptor's source is an adult in good health. Material: peripheral blood, obtained on day 0 of MenACWY control vaccination. Here the CDR3 DNA reads TGTGCCAGCAGCGGGTTCGGGGGGACGGACATTCAGTACTTC. Amino acid sequence: CASSGFGGTDIQYF.